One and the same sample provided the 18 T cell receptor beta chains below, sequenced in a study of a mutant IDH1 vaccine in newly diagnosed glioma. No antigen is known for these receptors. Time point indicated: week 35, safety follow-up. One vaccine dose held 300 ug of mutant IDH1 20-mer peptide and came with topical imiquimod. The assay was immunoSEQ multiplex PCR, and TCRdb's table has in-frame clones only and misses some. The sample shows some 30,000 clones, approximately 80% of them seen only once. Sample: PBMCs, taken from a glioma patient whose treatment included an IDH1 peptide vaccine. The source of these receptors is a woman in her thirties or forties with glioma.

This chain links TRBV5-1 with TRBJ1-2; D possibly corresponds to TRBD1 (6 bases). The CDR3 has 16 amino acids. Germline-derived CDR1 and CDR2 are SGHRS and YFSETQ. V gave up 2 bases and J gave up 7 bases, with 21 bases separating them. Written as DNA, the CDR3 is TGCGCCAGCAGCTTCGCGCCGGGACACCTAAAGGGTGGCTACACCTTC. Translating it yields CASSFAPGHLKGGYTF.

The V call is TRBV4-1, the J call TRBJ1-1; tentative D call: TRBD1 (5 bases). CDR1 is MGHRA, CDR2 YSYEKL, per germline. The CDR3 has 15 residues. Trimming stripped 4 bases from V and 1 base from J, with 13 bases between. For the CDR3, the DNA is TGCGCCAGCAGCCCGAGGGGTTTTGGGAACACTGAAGCTTTCTTT. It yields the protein CASSPRGFGNTEAFF.

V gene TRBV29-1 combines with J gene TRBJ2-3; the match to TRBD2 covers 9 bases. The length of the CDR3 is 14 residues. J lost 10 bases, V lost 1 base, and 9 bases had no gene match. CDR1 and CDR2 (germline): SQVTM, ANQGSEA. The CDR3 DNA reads TGCAGCGTTGAAGTTCGACTAGCGGAGCCCGCGCAGTATTTT. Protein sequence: CSVEVRLAEPAQYF.

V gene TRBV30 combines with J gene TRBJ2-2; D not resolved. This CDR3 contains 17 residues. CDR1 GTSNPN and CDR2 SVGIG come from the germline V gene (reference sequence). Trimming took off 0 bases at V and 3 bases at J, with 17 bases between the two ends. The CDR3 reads CAWSVHGGQHYTGELFF. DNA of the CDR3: TGTGCCTGGAGTGTACACGGTGGCCAACACTACACCGGGGAGCTGTTTTTT.

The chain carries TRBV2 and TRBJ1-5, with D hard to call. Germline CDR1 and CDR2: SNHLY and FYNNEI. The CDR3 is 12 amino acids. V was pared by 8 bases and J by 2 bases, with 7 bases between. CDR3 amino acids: CASRVGNQPQHF. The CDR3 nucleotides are TGTGCCAGCCGGGTTGGCAATCAGCCCCAGCATTTT. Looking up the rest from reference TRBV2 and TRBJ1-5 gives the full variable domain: EPEVTQTPSHQVTQMGQEVILRCVPISNHLYFYWYRQILGQKVEFLVSFYNNEISEKSEIFDDQFSVERPDGSNFTLKIRSTKLEDSAMYFCASRVGNQPQHFGDGTRLSIL.

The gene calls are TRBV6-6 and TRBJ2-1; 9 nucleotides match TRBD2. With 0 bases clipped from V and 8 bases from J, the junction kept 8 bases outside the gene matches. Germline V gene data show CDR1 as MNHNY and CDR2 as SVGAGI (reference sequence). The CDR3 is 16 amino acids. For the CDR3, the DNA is TGTGCCAGCAGTTACTCTGGCGGGGGGGCTGTCTATGAGCAGTTCTTC. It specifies CASSYSGGGAVYEQFF.

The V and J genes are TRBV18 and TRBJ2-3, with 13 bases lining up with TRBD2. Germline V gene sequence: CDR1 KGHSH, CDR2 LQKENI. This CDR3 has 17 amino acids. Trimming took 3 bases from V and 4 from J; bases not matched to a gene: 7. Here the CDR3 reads CASSPDRTSGGSDTQYF. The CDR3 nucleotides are TGTGCCAGCTCACCGGATAGGACTAGCGGGGGCTCAGATACGCAGTATTTT.

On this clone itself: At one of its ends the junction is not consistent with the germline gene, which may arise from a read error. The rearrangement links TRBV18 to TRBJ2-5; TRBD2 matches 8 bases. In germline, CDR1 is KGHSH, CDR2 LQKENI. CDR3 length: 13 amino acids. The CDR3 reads CASSKGLEEAQYF. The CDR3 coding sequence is TGTGCCAGCTCAAAGGGACTAGAAGAGGCCCAGTACTTC.

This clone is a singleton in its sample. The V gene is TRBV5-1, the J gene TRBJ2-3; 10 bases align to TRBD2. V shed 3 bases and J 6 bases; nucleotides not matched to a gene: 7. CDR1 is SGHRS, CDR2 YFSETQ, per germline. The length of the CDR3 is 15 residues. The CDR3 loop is CASSYGLADVDTQYF. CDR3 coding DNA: TGCGCCAGCAGCTATGGACTAGCGGACGTGGATACGCAGTATTTT. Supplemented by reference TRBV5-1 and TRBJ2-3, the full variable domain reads KAGVTQTPRYLIKTRGQQVTLSCSPISGHRSVSWYQQTPGQGLQFLFEYFSETQRNKGNFPGRFSGRQFSNSRSEMNVSTLELGDSALYLCASSYGLADVDTQYFGPGTRLTVL.

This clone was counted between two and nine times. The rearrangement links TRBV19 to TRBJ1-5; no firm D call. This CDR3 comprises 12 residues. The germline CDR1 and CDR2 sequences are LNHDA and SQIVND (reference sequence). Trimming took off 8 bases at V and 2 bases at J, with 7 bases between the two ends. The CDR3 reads CASGQGNQPQHF. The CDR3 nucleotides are TGTGCCAGTGGTCAGGGCAATCAGCCCCAGCATTTT.

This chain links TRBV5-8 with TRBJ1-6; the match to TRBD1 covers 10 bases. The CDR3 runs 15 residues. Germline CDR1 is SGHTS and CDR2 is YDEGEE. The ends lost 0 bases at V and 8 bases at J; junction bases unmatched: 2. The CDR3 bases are TGTGCCAGCAGCTTGGGACAGGGGGCTTATTCACCCCTCCACTTT. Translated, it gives CASSLGQGAYSPLHF.

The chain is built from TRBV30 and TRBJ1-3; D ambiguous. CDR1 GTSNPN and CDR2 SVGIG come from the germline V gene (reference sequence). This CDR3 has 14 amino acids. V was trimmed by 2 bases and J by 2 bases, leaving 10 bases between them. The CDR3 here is CAWSTGVAGNTIYF. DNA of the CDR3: TGTGCCTGGAGTACTGGGGTTGCTGGAAACACCATATATTTT.

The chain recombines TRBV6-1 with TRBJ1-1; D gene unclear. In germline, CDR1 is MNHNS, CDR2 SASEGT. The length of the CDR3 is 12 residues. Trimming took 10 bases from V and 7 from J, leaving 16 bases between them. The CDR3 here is CATLATGDEAFF. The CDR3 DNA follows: TGTGCCACCCTAGCCACGGGTGATGAAGCTTTCTTT.

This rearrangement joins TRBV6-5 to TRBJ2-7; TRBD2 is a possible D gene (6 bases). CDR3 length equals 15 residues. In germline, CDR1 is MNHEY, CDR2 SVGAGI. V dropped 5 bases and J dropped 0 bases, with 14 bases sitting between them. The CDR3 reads CASSRSSASSYEQYF. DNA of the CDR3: TGTGCCAGCAGTCGTTCTAGCGCCTCCTCCTACGAGCAGTACTTC.

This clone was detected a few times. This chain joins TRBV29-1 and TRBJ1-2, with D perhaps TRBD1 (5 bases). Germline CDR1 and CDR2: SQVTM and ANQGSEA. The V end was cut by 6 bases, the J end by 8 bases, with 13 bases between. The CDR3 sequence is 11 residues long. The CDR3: CSVQQGVGYTF. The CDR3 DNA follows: TGCAGCGTCCAACAAGGGGTCGGCTACACCTTC.

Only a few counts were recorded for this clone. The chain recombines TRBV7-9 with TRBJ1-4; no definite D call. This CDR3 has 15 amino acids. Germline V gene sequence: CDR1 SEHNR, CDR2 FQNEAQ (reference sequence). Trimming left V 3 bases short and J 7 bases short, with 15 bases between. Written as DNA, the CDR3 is TGTGCCAGCAGCTTCCCATCCACGACGCGTGAAAAACTGTTTTTT. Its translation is CASSFPSTTREKLFF.

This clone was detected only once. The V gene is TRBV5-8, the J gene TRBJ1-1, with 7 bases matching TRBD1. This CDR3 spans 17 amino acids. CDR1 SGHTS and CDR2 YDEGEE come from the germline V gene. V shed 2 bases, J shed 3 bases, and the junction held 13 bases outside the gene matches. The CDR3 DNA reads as TGTGCCAGCAGCTTCATTTGGACAGGCGGTGAGGACACTGAAGCTTTCTTT. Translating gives CASSFIWTGGEDTEAFF.

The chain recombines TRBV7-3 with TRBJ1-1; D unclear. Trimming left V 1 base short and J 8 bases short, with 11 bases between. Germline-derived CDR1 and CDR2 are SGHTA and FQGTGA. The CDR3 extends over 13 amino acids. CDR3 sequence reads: CASSLNTKGEAFF. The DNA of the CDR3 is TGTGCCAGCAGCTTAAATACGAAAGGGGAAGCTTTCTTT.